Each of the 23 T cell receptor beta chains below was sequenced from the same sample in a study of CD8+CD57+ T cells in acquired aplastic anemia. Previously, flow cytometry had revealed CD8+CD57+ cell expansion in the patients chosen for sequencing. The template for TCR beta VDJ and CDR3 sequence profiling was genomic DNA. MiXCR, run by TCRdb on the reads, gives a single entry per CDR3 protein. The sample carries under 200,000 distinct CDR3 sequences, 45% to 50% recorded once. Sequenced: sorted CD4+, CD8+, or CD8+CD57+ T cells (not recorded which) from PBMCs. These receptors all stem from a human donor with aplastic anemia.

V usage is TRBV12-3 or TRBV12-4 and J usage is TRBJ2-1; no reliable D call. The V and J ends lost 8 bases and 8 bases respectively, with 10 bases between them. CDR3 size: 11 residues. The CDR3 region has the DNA TGTGCCAGCGCCCCGGGCCATGAGCAGTTCTTC. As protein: CASAPGHEQFF.

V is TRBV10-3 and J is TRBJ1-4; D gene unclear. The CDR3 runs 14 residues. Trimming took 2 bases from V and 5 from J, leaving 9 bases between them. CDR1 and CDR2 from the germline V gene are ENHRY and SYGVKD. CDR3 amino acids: CAISEPSVNEKLFF. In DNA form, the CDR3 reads TGTGCCATCAGTGAGCCCTCCGTCAATGAAAAACTGTTTTTT.

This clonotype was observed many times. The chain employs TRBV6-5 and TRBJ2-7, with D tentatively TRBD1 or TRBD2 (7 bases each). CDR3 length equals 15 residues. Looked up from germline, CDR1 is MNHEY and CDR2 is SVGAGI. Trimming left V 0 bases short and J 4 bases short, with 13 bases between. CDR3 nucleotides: TGTGCCAGCAGTTACTCGGGAGGGGGCAGTTACGAGCAGTACTTC. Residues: CASSYSGGGSYEQYF.

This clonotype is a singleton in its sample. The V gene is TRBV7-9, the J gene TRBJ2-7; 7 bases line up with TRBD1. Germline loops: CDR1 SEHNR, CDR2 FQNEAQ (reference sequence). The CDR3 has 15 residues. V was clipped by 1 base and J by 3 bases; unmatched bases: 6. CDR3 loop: CASSLENRGGYEQYF. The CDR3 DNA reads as TGTGCCAGCAGCTTAGAGAACAGGGGCGGCTACGAGCAGTACTTC.

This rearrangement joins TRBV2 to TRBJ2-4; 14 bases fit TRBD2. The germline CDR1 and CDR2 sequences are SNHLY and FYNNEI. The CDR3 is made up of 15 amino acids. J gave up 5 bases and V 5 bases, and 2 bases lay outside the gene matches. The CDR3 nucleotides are TGTGCCAGCAGTCCGACTAGCGGGGGGGAAAACATTCAGTACTTC. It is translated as CASSPTSGGENIQYF.

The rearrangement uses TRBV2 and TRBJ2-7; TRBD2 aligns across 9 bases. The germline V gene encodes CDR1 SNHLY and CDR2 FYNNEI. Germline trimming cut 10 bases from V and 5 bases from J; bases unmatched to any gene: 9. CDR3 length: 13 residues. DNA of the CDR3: TGTGCCACCATGAGCGGGGGGTACCACGAGCAGTACTTC. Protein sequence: CATMSGGYHEQYF. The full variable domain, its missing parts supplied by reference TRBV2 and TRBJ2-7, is EPEVTQTPSHQVTQMGQEVILRCVPISNHLYFYWYRQILGQKVEFLVSFYNNEISEKSEIFDDQFSVERPDGSNFTLKIRSTKLEDSAMYFCATMSGGYHEQYFGPGTRLTVT.

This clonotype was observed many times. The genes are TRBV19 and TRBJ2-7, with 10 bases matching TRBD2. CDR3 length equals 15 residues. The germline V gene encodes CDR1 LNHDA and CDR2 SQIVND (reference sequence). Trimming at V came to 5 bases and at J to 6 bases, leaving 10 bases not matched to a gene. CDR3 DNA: TGTGCCAGTAGTCCGGCTAGCGGGAGTATGAGCGAGCAGTACTTC. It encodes CASSPASGSMSEQYF.

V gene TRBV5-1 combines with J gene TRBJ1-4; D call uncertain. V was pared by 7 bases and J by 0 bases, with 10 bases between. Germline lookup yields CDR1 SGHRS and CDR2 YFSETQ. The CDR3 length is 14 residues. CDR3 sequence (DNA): TGCGCCAGCGCCCAATCGGCAACTAATGAAAAACTGTTTTTT. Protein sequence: CASAQSATNEKLFF. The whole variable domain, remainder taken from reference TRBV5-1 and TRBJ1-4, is KAGVTQTPRYLIKTRGQQVTLSCSPISGHRSVSWYQQTPGQGLQFLFEYFSETQRNKGNFPGRFSGRQFSNSRSEMNVSTLELGDSALYLCASAQSATNEKLFFGSGTQLSVL.

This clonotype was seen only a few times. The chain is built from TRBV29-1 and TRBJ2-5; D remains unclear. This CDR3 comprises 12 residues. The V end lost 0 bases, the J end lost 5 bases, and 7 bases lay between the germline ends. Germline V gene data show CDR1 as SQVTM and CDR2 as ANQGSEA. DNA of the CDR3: TGCAGCGTTGAAGAGGGTGGCGAGACCCAGTACTTC. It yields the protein CSVEEGGETQYF.

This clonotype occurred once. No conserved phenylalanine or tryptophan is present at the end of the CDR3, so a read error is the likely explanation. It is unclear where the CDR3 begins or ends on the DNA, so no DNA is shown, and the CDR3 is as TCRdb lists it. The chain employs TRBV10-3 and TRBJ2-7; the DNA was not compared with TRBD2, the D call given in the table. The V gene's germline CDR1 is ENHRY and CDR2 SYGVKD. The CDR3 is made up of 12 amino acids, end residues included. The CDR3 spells CALRDWREGSQL.

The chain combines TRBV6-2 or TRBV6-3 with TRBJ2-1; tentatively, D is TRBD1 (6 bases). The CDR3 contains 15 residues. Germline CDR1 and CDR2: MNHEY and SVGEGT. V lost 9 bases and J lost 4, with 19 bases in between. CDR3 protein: CASKPGTLIYNEQFF. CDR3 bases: TGTGCCAGTAAACCCGGGACACTAATATACAATGAGCAGTTCTTC.

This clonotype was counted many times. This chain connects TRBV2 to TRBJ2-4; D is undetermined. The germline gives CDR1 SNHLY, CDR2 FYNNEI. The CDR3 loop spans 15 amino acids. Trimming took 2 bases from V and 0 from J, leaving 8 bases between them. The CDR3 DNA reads TGTGCCAGCAGTGAACCTTCTCTAGCCAAAAACATTCAGTACTTC. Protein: CASSEPSLAKNIQYF.

The CDR3 DNA is TGTGCCAGCAGGGTAAATCTACGAGCTTTCTTT. It is translated as CASRVNLRAFF. The rearrangement joins TRBV2 to TRBJ1-1; D ambiguous. This CDR3 comprises 11 residues. V lost 6 bases and J lost 10, with 12 bases in between. Germline V CDR1 and CDR2: SNHLY, FYNNEI. The entire variable domain, with the rest obtained from reference TRBV2 and TRBJ1-1, is as follows: EPEVTQTPSHQVTQMGQEVILRCVPISNHLYFYWYRQILGQKVEFLVSFYNNEISEKSEIFDDQFSVERPDGSNFTLKIRSTKLEDSAMYFCASRVNLRAFFGQGTRLTVV.

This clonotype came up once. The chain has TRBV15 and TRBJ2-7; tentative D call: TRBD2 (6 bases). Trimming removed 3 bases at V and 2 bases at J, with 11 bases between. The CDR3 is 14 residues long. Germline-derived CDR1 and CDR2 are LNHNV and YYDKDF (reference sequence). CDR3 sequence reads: CATSSSGLTYEQYF. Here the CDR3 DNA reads TGTGCCACCAGCAGCTCGGGACTGACCTACGAGCAGTACTTC.

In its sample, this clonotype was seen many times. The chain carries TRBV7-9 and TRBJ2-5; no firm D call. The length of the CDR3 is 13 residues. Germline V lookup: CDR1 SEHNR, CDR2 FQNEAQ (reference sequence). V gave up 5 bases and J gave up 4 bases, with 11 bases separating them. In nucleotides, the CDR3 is TGTGCCAGCAGCCACCCTGTCGGAGAGACCCAGTACTTC. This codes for CASSHPVGETQYF.

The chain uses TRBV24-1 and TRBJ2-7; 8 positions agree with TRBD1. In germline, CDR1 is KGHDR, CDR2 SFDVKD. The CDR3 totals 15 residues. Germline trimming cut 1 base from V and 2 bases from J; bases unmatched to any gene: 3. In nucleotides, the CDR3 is TGTGCCACCAGTGATTTCCAACAGGGGGCCTACGAGCAGTACTTC. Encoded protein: CATSDFQQGAYEQYF.

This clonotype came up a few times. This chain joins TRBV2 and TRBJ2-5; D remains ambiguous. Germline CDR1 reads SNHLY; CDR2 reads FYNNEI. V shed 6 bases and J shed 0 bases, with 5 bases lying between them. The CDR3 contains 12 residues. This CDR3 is CASRGYQETQYF. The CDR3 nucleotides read TGTGCCAGCAGGGGGTACCAAGAGACCCAGTACTTC. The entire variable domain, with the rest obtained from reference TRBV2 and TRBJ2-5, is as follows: EPEVTQTPSHQVTQMGQEVILRCVPISNHLYFYWYRQILGQKVEFLVSFYNNEISEKSEIFDDQFSVERPDGSNFTLKIRSTKLEDSAMYFCASRGYQETQYFGPGTRLLVL.

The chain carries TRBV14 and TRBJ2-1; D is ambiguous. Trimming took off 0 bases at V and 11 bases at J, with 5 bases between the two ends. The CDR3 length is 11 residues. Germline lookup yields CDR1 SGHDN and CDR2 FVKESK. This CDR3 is CASSQDSKQFF. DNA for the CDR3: TGTGCCAGCAGCCAAGACAGCAAGCAGTTCTTC.

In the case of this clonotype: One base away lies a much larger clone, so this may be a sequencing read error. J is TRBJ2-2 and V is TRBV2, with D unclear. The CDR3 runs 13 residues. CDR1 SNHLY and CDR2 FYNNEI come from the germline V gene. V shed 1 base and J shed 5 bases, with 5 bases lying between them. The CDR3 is CASSEEETGELFF. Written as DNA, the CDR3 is TGTGCCAGCAGTGAAGAGGAGACCGGGGAGCTGTTTTTT.

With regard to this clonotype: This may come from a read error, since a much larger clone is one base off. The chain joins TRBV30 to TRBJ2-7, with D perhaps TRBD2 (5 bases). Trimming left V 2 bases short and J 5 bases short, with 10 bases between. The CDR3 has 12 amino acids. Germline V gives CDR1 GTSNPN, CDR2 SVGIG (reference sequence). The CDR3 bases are TGTGCCTGGAGTTCGGACTCACACGAGCAGTACTTC. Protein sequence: CAWSSDSHEQYF.

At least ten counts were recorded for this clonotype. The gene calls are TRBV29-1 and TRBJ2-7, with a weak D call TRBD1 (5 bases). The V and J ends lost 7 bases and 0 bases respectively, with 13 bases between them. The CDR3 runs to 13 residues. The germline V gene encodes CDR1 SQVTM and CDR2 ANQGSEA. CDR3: CSGTGISSYEQYF. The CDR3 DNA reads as TGCAGCGGCACAGGAATAAGCTCCTACGAGCAGTACTTC.

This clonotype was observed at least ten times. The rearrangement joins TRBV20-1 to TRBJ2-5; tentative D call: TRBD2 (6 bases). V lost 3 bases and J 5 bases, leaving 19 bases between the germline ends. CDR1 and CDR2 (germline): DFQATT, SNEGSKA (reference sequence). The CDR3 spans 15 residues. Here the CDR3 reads CSASKTASVRETQYF. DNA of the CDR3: TGCAGTGCTAGTAAGACGGCTAGCGTTCGGGAGACCCAGTACTTC.

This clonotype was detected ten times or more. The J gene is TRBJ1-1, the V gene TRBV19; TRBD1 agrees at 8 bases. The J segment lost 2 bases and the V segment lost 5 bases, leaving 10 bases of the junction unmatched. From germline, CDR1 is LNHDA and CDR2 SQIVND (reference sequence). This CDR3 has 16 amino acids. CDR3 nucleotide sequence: TGTGCCAGTAGTCCGGACAGGGCCCACTTAAACACTGAAGCTTTCTTT. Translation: CASSPDRAHLNTEAFF.